This T cell receptor (beta chain) was sequenced for a study of technical replicates of blood from a few donors (dated by TCRdb to about 2017). The method was the immunoSEQ multiplex PCR assay. In its TCRdb copy, this immuneACCESS table keeps in-frame sequences only and misses some clones. Where compared with another copy, unresolved V genes explain less than half of these, and the others have no known cause. The sample table lists approximately 70,000 clones, roughly 94% of them with a count of one. About 0.35% of the sample goes to the ten largest clones. Concerning this clone: Its antigen remains undetermined. No quality values exist for individual bases; no much larger clone is one base distant.

Sequences were obtained from T cells isolated from PBMCs. The clonotype originates from a human donor in good health.

Here is the DNA: TGTGCCAGCAGTCCTAGACCCCTAAACACCGGGGAGCTGTTTTTT. This gives the protein CASSPRPLNTGELFF. This chain joins TRBV2 to TRBJ2-2; the D gene remains uncertain. Trimming costs V 5 bases and J 2 bases, and their ends lie 12 bases apart. Its CDR3 holds 15 amino acids, cysteine through phenylalanine. Solely the CDR3 DNA is kept, with 45 bases framed from the first base. CDR1 SNHLY and CDR2 FYNNEI were looked up in the germline V gene.